Presented here are 20 T cell receptor beta chains from one specimen sequenced in a study of T cells after yellow fever vaccination (dated by TCRdb to the late 2010s). The label giving this sample's treatment or condition can be read as: live attenuated yellow fever vaccine strain. Libraries were made using 5' RACE. The sequencing machine was an Illumina NovaSeq 6000. The public sequencing data were trimmed at Q25 with fastp and processed into clonotypes with MiXCR by TCRdb, which kept only in-frame beta chains. Entries are consolidated by CDR3 protein sequence, retaining the most common genes and DNA. The sample table contains 250,000 to 350,000 distinct CDR3 sequences; only one count was recorded for 7.5% to 9.5% of them. About 3.7% of the sample comes from the top ten. Specimen: CD4+ T cells sorted from PBMCs, collected 5 days after the yellow fever booster vaccination. These receptors all come from a man aged 18 to 30 who received the YFV17D yellow fever vaccine.

The genes are TRBV4-3 and TRBJ2-3; 9 bases are shared with TRBD2. CDR1 and CDR2 (germline): LGHNA, YSLEER. The CDR3 has 18 amino acids. V was pared by 4 bases and J by 2 bases, with 13 bases of the junction left unmatched. The CDR3 here is CASSPMKLAGANTDTQYF. In DNA, the CDR3 is TGCGCCAGCAGCCCCATGAAGTTAGCGGGGGCCAACACAGATACGCAGTATTTT.

This clonotype was observed a handful of times. The chain carries TRBV4-2 and TRBJ2-7; D gene uncertain. There are 13 residues in the CDR3. Trimming removed 6 bases from V and 2 bases from J, with 11 bases in between. Germline loops: CDR1 LGHNA, CDR2 YNFKEQ. CDR3 DNA sequence: TGTGCCAGCAGACCCGGGCCACCCTACGAGCAGTACTTC. It codes for CASRPGPPYEQYF.

This clonotype was found many times. V is TRBV6-2 or TRBV6-3 and J is TRBJ2-7; 14 bases align to TRBD2. V shed 5 bases, J shed 6 bases, and the junction held 6 bases outside the gene matches. The CDR3 runs to 15 residues. CDR1 is MNHEY, CDR2 SVGEGT, per germline. CDR3 sequence: CASSPGLAGVGEQYV. DNA for the CDR3: TGTGCCAGCAGTCCGGGACTAGCGGGGGTAGGCGAGCAGTACGTC.

This clonotype was seen only a few times. The chain has TRBV7-9 and TRBJ2-7, with TRBD1 matching 8 bases. Losses at the gene ends were 5 bases for V and 1 base for J; bases not matched to a gene: 7. The V gene's germline CDR1 is SEHNR and CDR2 FQNEAQ (reference sequence). The CDR3 extends over 15 amino acids. The CDR3 protein is CASSPRGHPSYEQYV. The CDR3 coding sequence is TGTGCCAGCAGCCCCAGGGGGCACCCATCCTACGAGCAGTACGTC.

The V gene is TRBV12-3 or TRBV12-4, the J gene TRBJ2-4; 11 positions match TRBD1. The CDR3 totals 13 residues. The V and J ends lost 7 bases and 7 bases, in that order; junction bases with no gene match: 3. The CDR3 DNA is TGTGCCAGCACCGGGGACAGGGGGAACATTCAGTACTTC. Translating it yields CASTGDRGNIQYF.

This clonotype was detected a few times. The CDR3 region is CASSGTANSPLHF. CDR3 coding DNA: TGTGCCAGCAGCGGGACAGCCAATTCACCCCTCCACTTT. The genes are TRBV12-3 or TRBV12-4 and TRBJ1-6; 7 positions agree with TRBD1. Germline trimming cut 6 bases from V and 7 bases from J; bases unmatched to any gene: 3. The CDR3 extends over 13 amino acids.

The CDR3 DNA follows: TGCGCCAGCAGCTTATGGGACAGGGACCCCAATGAGCAGTTCTTC. This codes for CASSLWDRDPNEQFF. This chain joins TRBV5-1 and TRBJ2-1; 9 bases are shared with TRBD1. The CDR3 sequence is 15 residues long. After removal of 2 bases from V and 6 bases from J, the junction contained 6 bases not matched to a gene. Germline V CDR1 and CDR2: SGHRS, YFSETQ.

This chain joins TRBV12-3 or TRBV12-4 and TRBJ1-2; D is unresolved. V dropped 7 bases and J dropped 6 bases, with 15 bases sitting between them. This CDR3 comprises 13 residues. CDR3 DNA: TGTGCCAGCACCCCGTGGGAAAGCGATGGCTACACCTTC. Protein: CASTPWESDGYTF.

This clonotype was observed a handful of times. The chain joins TRBV18 to TRBJ1-2; weak D call: TRBD1 (5 bases). V was cut by 1 base and J by 11 bases, with 20 bases left in between. Germline V gives CDR1 KGHSH, CDR2 LQKENI. The CDR3 consists of 15 residues. The CDR3 DNA follows: TGTGCCAGCTCACCACTGCTAGGGGAATCCGCCTCATACACCTTC. Protein sequence: CASSPLLGESASYTF.

This clonotype has just a few counts. The chain has TRBV2 and TRBJ2-5; no firm D call. Germline V gene lookup returns CDR1 SNHLY and CDR2 FYNNEI. V lost 7 bases, J lost 1 base, and 10 bases lay in between. The CDR3 totals 13 residues. The CDR3 bases are TGTGCCAGCATGGTCAGAACCCAAGAGACCCAGTACTTC. It codes for CASMVRTQETQYF.

This chain connects TRBV14 to TRBJ2-1; a possible D gene is TRBD2 (6 bases). The CDR3 is 15 residues long. V lost 8 bases, J lost 9 bases, and 23 bases lay in between. The V gene's germline CDR1 is SGHDN and CDR2 FVKESK. The DNA of the CDR3 is TGTGCCAGCGGCGAGTTGACGGGGAGGCTTGGTGAGCAGTTCTTC. Amino acid sequence: CASGELTGRLGEQFF.

The chain has TRBV24-1 and TRBJ2-5, with 7 bases aligning to TRBD1. V lost 5 bases, J lost 0 bases, and 5 bases stayed unmatched. CDR1 is KGHDR, CDR2 SFDVKD, per germline. This CDR3 has 15 residues. In DNA form, the CDR3 reads TGTGCCACCAGTGCAAATACAGGGGACCAAGAGACCCAGTACTTC. Encoded protein: CATSANTGDQETQYF.

In its sample, this clonotype ranks as medium-sized. The chain couples TRBV20-1 to TRBJ2-3; D might be TRBD1 (7 bases). Trimming took off 6 bases at V and 7 bases at J, with 17 bases between the two ends. This CDR3 has 13 residues. CDR1 DFQATT and CDR2 SNEGSKA come from the germline V gene (reference sequence). CDR3 sequence: CSAFQGGPNTQYF. For the CDR3, the DNA is TGCAGTGCGTTCCAGGGGGGACCCAATACGCAGTATTTT.

This clonotype has only a few counts. DNA for the CDR3: TGTGCCAGCAGCTTAGGTTCTAGCGGGGGGGCAGATACGCAGTATTTT. This encodes CASSLGSSGGADTQYF. This rearrangement joins TRBV7-2 to TRBJ2-3, with 12 bases aligning to TRBD2. The CDR3 sequence is 16 residues long. The V segment lost 1 base and the J segment 4 bases; nucleotides outside the gene matches: 3. CDR1 and CDR2 from the germline V gene are SGHTA and FQGNSA.

This clonotype has a count of ten or more. The CDR3 coding sequence is TGTGCCAGCAGCCCGACCGGGGAGGGACGTGTTCACGAGCAGTACGTC. This sequence encodes CASSPTGEGRVHEQYV. The J gene is TRBJ2-7, the V gene TRBV5-5; 7 nucleotides agree with TRBD2. The CDR3 is 16 amino acids. With V trimmed by 4 bases and J by 5 bases, 15 bases remained unmatched. Germline V gene sequence: CDR1 SGHKS, CDR2 YYEKEE (reference sequence).

This clonotype was counted a few times. V and J are TRBV7-3 and TRBJ2-5; D is possibly TRBD1 (6 bases). The V gene's germline CDR1 is SGHTA and CDR2 FQGTGA. V lost 5 bases and J 1 base, leaving 11 bases between the germline ends. The CDR3 loop spans 14 amino acids. In nucleotides, the CDR3 is TGTGCCAGCAGCGCCAGGGGCCTCCAAGAGACCCAGTACTTC. As protein: CASSARGLQETQYF.

The chain combines TRBV6-5 with TRBJ2-7; D call uncertain. The CDR3 has 14 residues. V gave up 6 bases and J gave up 1 base, with 13 bases separating them. Germline lookup yields CDR1 MNHEY and CDR2 SVGAGI. In nucleotides, the CDR3 is TGTGCCAGCAGACCCTTCGTTCAGTCCTACGAGCAGTACTTC. Translation gives CASRPFVQSYEQYF.

This clonotype was detected only a few times. The V gene is TRBV6-5, the J gene TRBJ2-3; the match to TRBD2 covers 9 bases. This CDR3 is 17 amino acids long. V shed 2 bases and J 2 bases; nucleotides not matched to a gene: 8. The germline V gene encodes CDR1 MNHEY and CDR2 SVGAGI. The CDR3 DNA is TGTGCCAGCAGTTACAGCGCGGGGGGGCATGACACAGATACGCAGTATTTT. Amino acid sequence: CASSYSAGGHDTDTQYF.

The chain has TRBV7-3 and TRBJ2-4; D is undetermined. The CDR3 sequence is 12 residues long. The germline V and J ends were trimmed by 4 bases and 7 bases, with 8 bases remaining between them. In germline, CDR1 is SGHTA, CDR2 FQGTGA. The CDR3 spells CASSSIGNIQYF. The CDR3 DNA is TGTGCCAGCAGCTCGATCGGGAACATTCAGTACTTC.

This clonotype was counted only a few times. The V call is TRBV6-1, the J call TRBJ1-1; D is perhaps TRBD1 (5 bases). The V gene's germline CDR1 is MNHNS and CDR2 SASEGT. Trimming removed 10 bases at V and 5 bases at J, with 11 bases between. The CDR3 contains 11 residues. The CDR3 loop reads CATPGVTEAFF. The CDR3, as DNA: TGTGCCACGCCGGGGGTTACTGAAGCTTTCTTT.